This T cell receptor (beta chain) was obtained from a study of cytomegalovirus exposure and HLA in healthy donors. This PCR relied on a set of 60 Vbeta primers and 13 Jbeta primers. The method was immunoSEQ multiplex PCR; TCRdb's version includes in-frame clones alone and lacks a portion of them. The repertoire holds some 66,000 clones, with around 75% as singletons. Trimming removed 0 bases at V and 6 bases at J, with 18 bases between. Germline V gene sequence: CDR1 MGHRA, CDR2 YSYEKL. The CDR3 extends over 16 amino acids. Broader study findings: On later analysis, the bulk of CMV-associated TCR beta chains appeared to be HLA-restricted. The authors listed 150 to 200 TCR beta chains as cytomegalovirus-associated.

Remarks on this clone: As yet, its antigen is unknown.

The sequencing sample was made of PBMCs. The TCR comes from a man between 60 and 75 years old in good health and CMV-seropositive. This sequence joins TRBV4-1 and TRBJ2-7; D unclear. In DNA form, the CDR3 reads TGCGCCAGCAGCCAAGATGGGTCTGGCCGCGACATCGAGCAGTACTTC. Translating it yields CASSQDGSGRDIEQYF.